This TCR beta chain originates from a study of shared clonotypes between healthy human individuals. Clones were read by immunoSEQ multiplex PCR, and TCRdb kept only the in-frame ones, dropping some. The data show about 680,000 clones, 60% to 80% seen once. The CDR3 covers 18 residues. The germline CDR1 and CDR2 sequences are SGHNT and YYREEE (reference sequence). V trimming: 0 bases; J trimming: 1 base; junction bases outside the gene matches: 10. The sequenced sample consisted of memory CD4+ T cells sorted from blood. Subset in this sample: CD45RA-negative fraction. This chain uses TRBV5-4 with TRBJ1-3, with 7 nucleotides matching TRBD1. The source of this sequence is a woman aged 25 to 39 in good health. This chain's CDR3 is CASSLEGQTGGSGNTIYF. Written as DNA, the CDR3 is TGTGCCAGCAGCTTGGAGGGACAGACGGGGGGATCTGGAAACACCATATATTTT.